The present TCR beta chain was sequenced within a study of blood T cell repertoires in COVID-19. TCRdb's copy holds only in-frame clones and misses some; the assay was immunoSEQ multiplex PCR. The sample comprises approximately 280,000 clones, approximately 78% of which are singletons, and more than 4% rests with the top ten. Germline V gene sequence: CDR1 SGHTA, CDR2 FQGNSA. V shed 8 bases and J 0 bases; nucleotides not matched to a gene: 3. CDR3 length equals 13 residues. Enrolled through a virtual design, the participants were between about 18 and 100 years of age and came from under 25 US areas. Allocation to cohorts depended on clinical history reported by the participants. In its sample, this clone was seen once.

The gene calls are TRBV7-2 and TRBJ2-7; 8 bases are shared with TRBD2. This receptor was identified in a man aged 35 to 55 who had been exposed to COVID-19. Sequencing was carried out using PBMCs or T cells enriched from blood (not recorded which). CDR3 coding DNA: TGTGCCAGCGGGACTAGAGTCTCCTACGAGCAGTACTTC. Encoded protein: CASGTRVSYEQYF. Based on the CDR3 plus reference TRBV7-2 and TRBJ2-7, the full variable domain is GAGVSQSPSNKVTEKGKDVELRCDPISGHTALYWYRQSLGQGLEFLIYFQGNSAPDKSGLPSDRFSAERTGGSVSTLTIQRTQQEDSAVYLCASGTRVSYEQYFGPGTRLTVT.